The rows below give T cell receptor beta chains drawn from one sample of a study of control samples from healthy donors and cancer patients. Method: immunoSEQ multiplex PCR; TCRdb's copy keeps in-frame clones and lacks some. Of around 96,000 clones listed, more than 85% are singletons. Sequenced sample: blood. These TCRs come from a young man in good health. Each CDR3 is given with its conserved first and last residue. A D gene is named only where the DNA matches it firmly. Size values are once, few and many counts, or a class for expanded clones, and some rows have none.

>-|TRBD2|TRBJ2-5|TRBV4-3
CASSPGLAGQETQYF
TGCGCCAGCAGCCCCGGACTAGCGGGACAAGAGACCCAGTACTTC
>-|TRBD2|TRBJ2-1|TRBV27
CASSLTSASYNEQFF
TGTGCCAGCAGCCTAACTAGCGCCTCCTACAATGAGCAGTTCTTC
>-|-|TRBJ1-4|TRBV7-2
CASSLMKEGKLFF
TGTGCCAGCAGCTTAATGAAAGAGGGAAAACTGTTTTTT
>-|-|TRBJ2-7|TRBV29-1
CSVDYRYEQYF
TGCAGCGTTGATTACAGGTACGAGCAGTACTTC
>-|-|TRBJ2-2|TRBV7-2
CASSYRALTGELFF
TGTGCCAGCAGCTACCGGGCTCTTACCGGGGAGCTGTTTTTT
>-|TRBD1|TRBJ2-1|TRBV7-2
CASRARDRGIGEQFF
TGTGCCAGCAGAGCTCGGGACAGGGGAATCGGTGAGCAGTTCTTC
>few|-|TRBJ1-1|TRBV19
CASSIELGAFF
TGTGCCAGTAGTATCGAATTGGGGGCTTTCTTT
>once|TRBD1|TRBJ2-3|TRBV6-4
CASSDSGPGQGTDTQYF
TGTGCCAGCAGTGACTCCGGCCCGGGACAGGGCACAGATACGCAGTATTTT
>-|-|TRBJ2-1|TRBV2
CASLQGRSEQFF
TGTGCCAGCTTACAGGGCCGTAGTGAGCAGTTCTTC
>-|-|TRBJ2-2|TRBV5-1
CASSTWTDTGELFF
TGCGCCAGCAGCACGTGGACAGACACCGGGGAGCTGTTTTTT
>-|-|TRBJ1-3|TRBV7-2
CASSHVGSGNTIYF
TGTGCCAGCAGCCATGTCGGCTCTGGAAACACCATATATTTT
>-|-|TRBJ2-2|TRBV20-1
CSASSGRTGELFF
TGCAGTGCTAGTTCCGGGCGGACCGGGGAGCTGTTTTTT